The source of this T cell receptor beta chain is a study of blood T cell repertoires in COVID-19. The CDR3 has 16 amino acids. The junction had 16 bases not matched to a gene; V was cut back by 6 bases and J by 8 bases. Germline V gene lookup returns CDR1 MDHEN and CDR2 SYDVKM. The protocol was immunoSEQ multiplex PCR, while the TCRdb copy is restricted to in-frame clones and leaves out a portion. The table has roughly 180,000 clones, about 75% seen once; the top ten hold 8.5% to 10%. The source material was peripheral blood. This chain uses TRBV28 with TRBJ2-4, with 7 nucleotides matching TRBD1. This TCR derives from a woman aged 45-59 years with active or convalescent COVID-19. CDR3 region: CASSGRSQGVGDIQYF. DNA of the CDR3: TGTGCCAGCAGCGGTCGATCCCAGGGGGTGGGTGACATTCAGTACTTC.